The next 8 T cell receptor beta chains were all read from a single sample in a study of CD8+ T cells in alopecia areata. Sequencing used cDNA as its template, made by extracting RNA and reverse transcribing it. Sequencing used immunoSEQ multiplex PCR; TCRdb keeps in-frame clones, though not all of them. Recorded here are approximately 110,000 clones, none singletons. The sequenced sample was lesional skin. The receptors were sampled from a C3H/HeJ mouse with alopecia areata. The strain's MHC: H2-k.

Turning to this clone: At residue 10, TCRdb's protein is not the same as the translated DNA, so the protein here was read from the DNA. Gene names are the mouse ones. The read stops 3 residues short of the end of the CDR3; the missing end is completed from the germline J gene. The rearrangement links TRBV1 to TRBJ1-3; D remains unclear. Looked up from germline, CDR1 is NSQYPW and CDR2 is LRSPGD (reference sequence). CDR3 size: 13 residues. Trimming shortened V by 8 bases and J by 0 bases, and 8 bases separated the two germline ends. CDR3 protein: CTCLGVSGNTLYF. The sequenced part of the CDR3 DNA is TGCACCTGCCTGGGAGTTTCTGGAAATACG. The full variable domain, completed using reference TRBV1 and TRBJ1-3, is VTLLEQNPRWRLVPRGQAVNLRCILKNSQYPWMSWYQQDLQKQLQWLFTLRSPGDKEVKSLPGADYLATRVTDTELRLQVANMSQGRTLYCTCLGVSGNTLYFGEGSRLIVV.

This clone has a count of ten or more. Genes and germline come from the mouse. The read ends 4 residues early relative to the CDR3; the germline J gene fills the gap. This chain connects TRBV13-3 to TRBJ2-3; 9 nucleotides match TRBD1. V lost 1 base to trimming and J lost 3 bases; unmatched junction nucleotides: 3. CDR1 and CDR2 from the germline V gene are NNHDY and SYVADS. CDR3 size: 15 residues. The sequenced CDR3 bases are TGTGCCAGCAGTGATTTGGACAGGGGCGCAGAA. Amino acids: CASSDLDRGAE. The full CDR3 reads CASSDLDRGAETLYF.

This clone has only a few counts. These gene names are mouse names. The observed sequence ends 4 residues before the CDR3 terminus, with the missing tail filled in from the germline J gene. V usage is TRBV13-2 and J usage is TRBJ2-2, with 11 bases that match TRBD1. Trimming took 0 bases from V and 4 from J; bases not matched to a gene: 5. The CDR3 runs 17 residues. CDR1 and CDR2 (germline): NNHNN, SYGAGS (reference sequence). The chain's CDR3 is CASGDAGQGARTGQLYF. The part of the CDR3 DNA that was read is TGTGCCAGCGGTGATGCAGGACAGGGGGCGCGCACCGGG.

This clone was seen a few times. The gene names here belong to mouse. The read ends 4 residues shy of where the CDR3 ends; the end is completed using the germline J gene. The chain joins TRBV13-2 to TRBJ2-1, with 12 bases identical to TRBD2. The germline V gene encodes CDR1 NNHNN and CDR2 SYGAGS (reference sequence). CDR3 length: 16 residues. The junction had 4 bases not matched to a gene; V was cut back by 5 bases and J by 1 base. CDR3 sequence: CASGTGGAQNYAEQFF. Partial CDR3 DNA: TGTGCCAGCGGGACTGGGGGGGCCCAAAACTATGCT.

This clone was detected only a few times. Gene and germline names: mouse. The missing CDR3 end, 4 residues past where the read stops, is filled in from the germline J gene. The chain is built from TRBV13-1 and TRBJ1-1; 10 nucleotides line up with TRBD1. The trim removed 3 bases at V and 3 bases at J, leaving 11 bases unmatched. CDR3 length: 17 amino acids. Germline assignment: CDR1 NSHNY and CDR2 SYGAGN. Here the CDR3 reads CASSGSSPTGGHTEVFF. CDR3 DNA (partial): TGTGCCAGCAGTGGTTCCTCTCCGACAGGGGGCCACACA.

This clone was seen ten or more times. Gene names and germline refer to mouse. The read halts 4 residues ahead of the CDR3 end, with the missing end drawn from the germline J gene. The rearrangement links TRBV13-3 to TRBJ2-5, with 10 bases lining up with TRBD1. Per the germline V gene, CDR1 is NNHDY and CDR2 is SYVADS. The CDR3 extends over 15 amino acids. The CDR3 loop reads CASRDAGTGDDTQYF. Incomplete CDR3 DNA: TGTGCCAGCAGAGACGCCGGGACAGGGGATGAC.

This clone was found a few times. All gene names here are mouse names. CDR3 bases read: TGTGCCAGCAGTGAGACGGCTGGGGACTATGCT. Amino acids: CASSETAGDYA. The CDR3 reads in full as CASSETAGDYAEQFF. The chain joins TRBV13-1 to TRBJ2-1, with D maybe TRBD2 (6 bases). With the read ending 4 residues before the CDR3 end, the germline J gene is used to fill in that end. The CDR3 is 15 residues long. Germline V gene lookup returns CDR1 NSHNY and CDR2 SYGAGN. V was clipped by 2 bases and J by 2 bases, with 11 bases between them.

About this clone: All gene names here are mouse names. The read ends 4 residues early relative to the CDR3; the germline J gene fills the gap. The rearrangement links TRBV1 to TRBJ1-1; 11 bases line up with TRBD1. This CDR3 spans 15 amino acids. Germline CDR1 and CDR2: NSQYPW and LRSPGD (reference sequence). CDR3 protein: CTCSADLDRGREVFF. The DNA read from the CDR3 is TGCACCTGCAGTGCAGATTTGGACAGGGGGCGA. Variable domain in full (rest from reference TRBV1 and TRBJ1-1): VTLLEQNPRWRLVPRGQAVNLRCILKNSQYPWMSWYQQDLQKQLQWLFTLRSPGDKEVKSLPGADYLATRVTDTELRLQVANMSQGRTLYCTCSADLDRGREVFFGKGTRLTVV.